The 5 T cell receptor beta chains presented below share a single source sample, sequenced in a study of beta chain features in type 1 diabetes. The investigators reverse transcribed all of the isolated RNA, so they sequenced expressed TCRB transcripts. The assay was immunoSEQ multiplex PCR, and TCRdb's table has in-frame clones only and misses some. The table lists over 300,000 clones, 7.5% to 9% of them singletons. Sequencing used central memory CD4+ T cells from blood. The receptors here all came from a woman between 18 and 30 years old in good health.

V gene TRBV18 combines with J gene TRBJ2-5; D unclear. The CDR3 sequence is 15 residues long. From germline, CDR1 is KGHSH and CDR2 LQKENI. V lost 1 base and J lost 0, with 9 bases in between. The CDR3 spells CASSPQVSDQETQYF. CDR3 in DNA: TGTGCCAGCTCACCACAAGTTTCGGACCAAGAGACCCAGTACTTC.

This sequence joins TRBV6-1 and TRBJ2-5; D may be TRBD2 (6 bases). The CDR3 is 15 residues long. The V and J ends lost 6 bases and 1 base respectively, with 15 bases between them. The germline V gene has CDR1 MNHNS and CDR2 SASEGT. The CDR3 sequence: CASSATGTSQETQYF. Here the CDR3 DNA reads TGTGCCAGCAGCGCAACCGGGACTTCCCAAGAGACCCAGTACTTC.

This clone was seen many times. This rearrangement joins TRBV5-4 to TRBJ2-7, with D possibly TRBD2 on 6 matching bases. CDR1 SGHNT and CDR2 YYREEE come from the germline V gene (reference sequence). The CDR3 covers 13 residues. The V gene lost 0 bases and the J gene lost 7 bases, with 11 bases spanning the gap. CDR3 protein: CASSLAPGDEQYF. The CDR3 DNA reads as TGTGCCAGCAGCTTGGCACCGGGGGATGAGCAGTACTTC.

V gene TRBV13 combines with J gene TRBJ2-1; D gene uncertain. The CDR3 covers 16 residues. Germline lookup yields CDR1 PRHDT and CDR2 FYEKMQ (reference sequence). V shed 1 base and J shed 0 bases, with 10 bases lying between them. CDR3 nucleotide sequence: TGTGCCAGCAGCTTAGAAGTGACCCCCTCCTACAATGAGCAGTTCTTC. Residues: CASSLEVTPSYNEQFF.

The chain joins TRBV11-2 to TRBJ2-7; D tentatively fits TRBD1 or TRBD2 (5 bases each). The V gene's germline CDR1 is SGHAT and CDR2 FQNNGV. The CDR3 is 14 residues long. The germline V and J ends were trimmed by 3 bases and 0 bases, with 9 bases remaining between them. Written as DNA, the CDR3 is TGTGCCAGCAGCTTGGGACGGCACTCCTACGAGCAGTACTTC. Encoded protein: CASSLGRHSYEQYF.